The TCR beta chain described here comes from a study of cytomegalovirus exposure and HLA in healthy donors. PCR amplification relied on 60 Vbeta primers (plus 13 Jbeta primers). The protocol was immunoSEQ multiplex PCR, while the TCRdb copy is restricted to in-frame clones and leaves out a portion. The sample contains approximately 180,000 clones, over 60% of which appear only once. Overall study results and limits: The only immune exposure information that was available was CMV serostatus. It was reported that TCR beta sequences correctly inferred the HLA-A and HLA-B alleles for most subjects.

Whereas donors were nominally healthy upon sampling, unrecorded immune exposures were probable. There are 18 residues in the CDR3. This clone has a single count. Its antigen is currently unknown. The sequence was collected from a man between 40 and 49 years old in good health and CMV-seropositive. The chain employs TRBV21-1 and TRBJ1-5; TRBD1 reflects the table's D call only, with no check against the DNA. TRBV21-1 is an annotated pseudogene. What was sequenced was PBMCs. Here the CDR3 reads CASSYKVGDRDGNQPQHF. For the CDR3, the DNA is TGTGCCAGCAGCTACAAAGTTGGGGACAGGGATGGCAATCAGCCCCAGCATTTT.